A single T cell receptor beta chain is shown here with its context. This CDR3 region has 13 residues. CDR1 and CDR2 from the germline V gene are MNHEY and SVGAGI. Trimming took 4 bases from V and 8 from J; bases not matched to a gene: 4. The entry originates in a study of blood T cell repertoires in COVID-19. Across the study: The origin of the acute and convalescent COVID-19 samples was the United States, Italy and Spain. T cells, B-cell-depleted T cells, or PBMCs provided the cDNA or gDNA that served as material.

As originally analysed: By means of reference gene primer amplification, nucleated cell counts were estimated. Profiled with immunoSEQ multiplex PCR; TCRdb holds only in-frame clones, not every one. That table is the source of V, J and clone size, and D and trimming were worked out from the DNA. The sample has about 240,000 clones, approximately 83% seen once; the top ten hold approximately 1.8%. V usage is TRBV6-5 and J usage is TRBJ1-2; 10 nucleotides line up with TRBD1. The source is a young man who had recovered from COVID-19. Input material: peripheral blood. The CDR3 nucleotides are TGTGCCAGCAGTTCCCTGGACAGGGGGGGCTACACCTTC. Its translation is CASSSLDRGGYTF.